This T cell receptor beta chain was obtained from a study of post-analysis software for immune sequencing data. Study-wide background: Relapsing-remitting, secondary progressive and progressive-relapsing multiple sclerosis were all included among the disease courses.

Regarding the study as a whole: Patients carried five TRBV segments more frequently than controls did, and TRBV5-6, TRBV5-1 and TRBV20-1 were among them.

Libraries were made from TCR beta cDNA, and they carried unique molecular identifiers. MiXCR, run by TCRdb on the PCR reads, gives a single entry per CDR3 protein. The repertoire has roughly 670,000 distinct CDR3 sequences, about 60% of them found once; the top ten carry roughly 12%. The germline V gene encodes CDR1 MGHRA and CDR2 YSYEKL. V shed 1 base and J 1 base; nucleotides not matched to a gene: 8. The CDR3 spans 18 residues. For this clonotype: Its cognate antigen is unknown.

The sequence was obtained from a girl between 2 and 10 years old with multiple sclerosis. The specimen was blood. The chain joins TRBV4-1 to TRBJ2-1; 9 nucleotides match TRBD2. The CDR3 sequence is CASSQGALAGRSYNEQFF. CDR3 nucleotide sequence: TGCGCCAGCAGCCAAGGAGCGCTAGCGGGAAGATCCTACAATGAGCAGTTCTTC.